Detailed here is one T cell receptor (beta chain). This clonotype was observed a few times. There is no known antigen for this receptor. No base quality information exists; no much larger clone differs at one position. This entry comes from a study of response to subunit inactivated influenza vaccine (dated 2018 in TCRdb). Background for the entire study: Deep quantitative T cell receptor repertoire profiling was used in the study to track responses to a trivalent subunit inactivated influenza vaccine. General study outcomes and caveats: The authors proposed that each seasonal influenza vaccination may bring in only a limited number of new T cells.

The library relied on RT-PCR. Sequencer: Illumina HiSeq 2500. TCRdb cleaned the public reads at Q25 with fastp, built clones with MiXCR and kept in-frame beta chains. For every CDR3 protein sequence, its rows merge into one entry that carries the most common genes and DNA. The sample includes hundreds of thousands of distinct CDR3 sequences, with approximately 24% observed a single time. The top ten clones comprise around 2% of the sample. The sample in question was CD4+ T cells sorted from PBMCs, obtained less than 6 days after vaccination. The receptor was derived from a man aged 50-59 years who received an inactivated influenza vaccine. Donor details come from another sample of the same person, matched by shared clones.

The CDR3 protein is CASSQDNQRDTQYF. The DNA sequence is TGCGCCAGCAGCCAAGATAATCAGAGAGATACGCAGTATTTT. The V and J genes are TRBV4-3 and TRBJ2-3, with an unclear D gene assignment. From its cysteine to its phenylalanine, the CDR3 spans 14 amino acids. Only the CDR3 region is kept as DNA, spanning 42 bases read in frame from base 1. Reading the germline V gene gives CDR1 LGHNA and CDR2 YSLEER. The junction shows trimming of 0 bases on V and 5 bases on J, plus 9 bases between the germline ends.